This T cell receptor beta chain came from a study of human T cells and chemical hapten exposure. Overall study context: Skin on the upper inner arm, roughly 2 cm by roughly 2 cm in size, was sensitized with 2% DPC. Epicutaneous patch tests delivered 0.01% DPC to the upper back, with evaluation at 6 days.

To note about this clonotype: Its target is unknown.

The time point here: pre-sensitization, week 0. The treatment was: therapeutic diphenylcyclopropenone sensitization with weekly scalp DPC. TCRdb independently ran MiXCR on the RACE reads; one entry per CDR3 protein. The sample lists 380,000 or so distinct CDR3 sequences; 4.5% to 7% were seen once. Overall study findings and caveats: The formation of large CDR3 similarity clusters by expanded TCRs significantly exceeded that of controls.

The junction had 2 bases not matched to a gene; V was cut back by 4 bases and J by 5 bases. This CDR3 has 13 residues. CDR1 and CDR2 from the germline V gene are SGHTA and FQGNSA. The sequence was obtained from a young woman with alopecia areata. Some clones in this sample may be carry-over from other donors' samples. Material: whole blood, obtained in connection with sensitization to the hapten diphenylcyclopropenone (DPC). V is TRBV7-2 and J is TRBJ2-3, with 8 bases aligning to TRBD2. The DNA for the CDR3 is TGTGCCAGCAGCTCGGCGGGAGGAGATACGCAGTATTTT. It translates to CASSSAGGDTQYF. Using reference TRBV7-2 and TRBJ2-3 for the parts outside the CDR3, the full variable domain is GAGVSQSPSNKVTEKGKDVELRCDPISGHTALYWYRQSLGQGLEFLIYFQGNSAPDKSGLPSDRFSAERTGGSVSTLTIQRTQQEDSAVYLCASSSAGGDTQYFGPGTRLTVL.